The 30 T cell receptor beta chains below all came from one sample that was sequenced in a study of T cells in Graves' hyperthyroidism and ophthalmopathy. RNA transcripts gave rise to amplified TCR beta CDR3 regions. First-round RT-PCR targeting the TCR CDR3 was performed with the HTBI primer set. TCRdb reprocessed the multiplex PCR reads with MiXCR, giving one entry per CDR3 protein. The sample yields roughly 720,000 distinct CDR3 sequences, 15% to 20% seen once. Sequences were obtained from blood. Receptors were obtained from a middle-aged man with Graves' hyperthyroidism.

The chain employs TRBV19 and TRBJ1-5; no clear D. This CDR3 spans 13 amino acids. CDR1 and CDR2 (germline): LNHDA, SQIVND (reference sequence). V was cut by 5 bases and J by 7 bases, with 12 bases left in between. The CDR3 here is CASSSAAGQPQHF. CDR3 DNA sequence: TGTGCCAGTAGTTCGGCAGCCGGACAGCCCCAGCATTTT.

Turning to this clonotype: A much larger clone lies a single base off, so this may be a read error. The chain employs TRBV6-1 and TRBJ1-1; 7 bases align to TRBD1. Germline loops: CDR1 MNHNS, CDR2 SASEGT. V shed 5 bases and J 11 bases; nucleotides not matched to a gene: 17. The CDR3 spans 15 residues. CDR3 protein: CASSPSPTPTGMAFF. The CDR3 nucleotides are TGTGCCAGCAGTCCCTCCCCAACCCCGACAGGGATGGCTTTCTTT.

In its sample, this clonotype was seen a few times. The chain joins TRBV6-5 to TRBJ1-4; no clear D gene. Germline lookup yields CDR1 MNHEY and CDR2 SVGAGI. V was clipped by 2 bases and J by 4 bases, with 11 bases between them. The CDR3 sequence is 15 residues long. Here the CDR3 DNA reads TGTGCCAGCAGTTACAAAGGCCTTATTAATGAAAAACTGTTTTTT. Translation gives CASSYKGLINEKLFF.

This clonotype was detected only a few times. This sequence joins TRBV9 and TRBJ1-5; a weak D match, TRBD1 (5 bases). The germline V and J ends were trimmed by 0 bases and 0 bases, with 7 bases remaining between them. Per germline, CDR1 SGDLS and CDR2 YYNGEE. The CDR3 consists of 15 residues. CDR3 in DNA: TGTGCCAGCAGCGTAGGGGGGACTAGCAATCAGCCCCAGCATTTT. This encodes CASSVGGTSNQPQHF.

This clonotype has a count of ten or more. The chain couples TRBV7-2 to TRBJ2-1, with TRBD2 identical over 8 bases. Unmatched junction bases numbered 10, after V lost 5 bases and J lost 7 bases. This CDR3 comprises 15 residues. The germline gives CDR1 SGHTA, CDR2 FQGNSA. CDR3 bases: TGTGCCAGCAGCCTGGCCCGGGAGGGCCGTAATGAGCAGTTCTTC. Protein: CASSLAREGRNEQFF. The full variable domain, with the rest looked up from reference TRBV7-2 and TRBJ2-1, is GAGVSQSPSNKVTEKGKDVELRCDPISGHTALYWYRQSLGQGLEFLIYFQGNSAPDKSGLPSDRFSAERTGGSVSTLTIQRTQQEDSAVYLCASSLAREGRNEQFFGPGTRLTVL.

This clonotype was picked up many times. The V call is TRBV18, the J call TRBJ2-7, with D tentatively TRBD1 or TRBD2 (5 bases each). The CDR3 is 17 amino acids. V lost 2 bases, J lost 1 base, and 18 bases lay in between. Germline-derived CDR1 and CDR2 are KGHSH and LQKENI. This CDR3 is CASSPGDVGVRSYEQYF. CDR3 coding DNA: TGTGCCAGCTCACCAGGGGACGTGGGGGTTAGATCCTACGAGCAGTACTTC.

This clonotype was counted ten times or more. The chain employs TRBV27 and TRBJ2-7, with TRBD1 matching 7 bases. This CDR3 is built from 14 residues. V lost 6 bases to trimming and J lost 2 bases; unmatched junction nucleotides: 7. CDR1 and CDR2 from the germline V gene are MNHEY and SMNVEV (reference sequence). CDR3 nucleotide sequence: TGTGCCAGCAGAACGCCGGACAGGACCTACGAGCAGTACTTC. As protein: CASRTPDRTYEQYF.

This clonotype occurred many times. The chain joins TRBV27 to TRBJ2-7, with a possible D match to TRBD1 (6 bases). The CDR3 spans 16 residues. Trimming took 0 bases from V and 4 from J, leaving 16 bases between them. Per germline, CDR1 MNHEY and CDR2 SMNVEV (reference sequence). The CDR3 here is CASSLSPSRGLYEQYF. The DNA for the CDR3 is TGTGCCAGCAGTTTATCGCCTAGCAGGGGCCTATACGAGCAGTACTTC.

This clonotype was picked up many times. The gene calls are TRBV28 and TRBJ1-1; perhaps TRBD1 as D (5 bases). The ends were cut back, 2 bases at V and 2 bases at J, with 12 bases in the middle. Looked up from germline, CDR1 is MDHEN and CDR2 is SYDVKM. This CDR3 spans 15 amino acids. Written as DNA, the CDR3 is TGTGCCAGCAGTTTACAAACAGGTGTTAACACTGAAGCTTTCTTT. This sequence encodes CASSLQTGVNTEAFF.

The genes are TRBV28 and TRBJ1-5; D is unclear. The CDR3 contains 13 residues. V was cut by 6 bases and J by 7 bases, with 13 bases left in between. Germline values: CDR1 MDHEN, CDR2 SYDVKM. The CDR3 bases are TGTGCCAGCAGCTCAGTTATTGGCCAGCCCCAGCATTTT. It translates to CASSSVIGQPQHF.

The chain joins TRBV6-1 to TRBJ2-7, with 10 nucleotides matching TRBD2. V lost 7 bases, J lost 1 base, and 19 bases stayed unmatched. CDR1 is MNHNS, CDR2 SASEGT, per germline. The CDR3 totals 19 residues. The CDR3 region has the DNA TGTGCCAGCACCGGACCGACTAGCGGGCCTACCCCGGGTTCCTACGAGCAGTACTTC. As protein: CASTGPTSGPTPGSYEQYF.

The J gene is TRBJ2-2, the V gene TRBV29-1; perhaps TRBD2 as D (6 bases). V lost 4 bases and J lost 5, with 14 bases in between. The CDR3 sequence is 14 residues long. CDR1 and CDR2 (germline): SQVTM, ANQGSEA. DNA of the CDR3: TGCAGCGTTGGCGGGACTTTTACTACCGGGGAGCTGTTTTTT. Translation gives CSVGGTFTTGELFF.

A note on this clonotype: A much larger clone lies one base from this, so it may be a read error. The chain joins TRBV6-1 to TRBJ1-5, with D possibly TRBD1 on 5 matching bases. The CDR3 is 14 amino acids. Germline V gene lookup returns CDR1 MNHNS and CDR2 SASEGT. DNA of the CDR3: TGTGCCAGCAGTGAGCGACGGGGCAATCAGCCCCAGCAATTT. Its translation is CASSERRGNQPQQF.

In its sample, this clonotype was seen many times. CDR3 nucleotides: TGTGCCAGCAGTCCCCCTTACGGGGTAGGGACAGATACGCAGTATTTT. It codes for CASSPPYGVGTDTQYF. The chain carries TRBV28 and TRBJ2-3, with a weak D call TRBD2 (5 bases). CDR1 is MDHEN and CDR2 is SYDVKM in the germline V gene. This CDR3 is built from 16 residues. V shed 5 bases and J shed 3 bases, with 18 bases lying between them.

The sample holds a few counts of this clonotype. The chain couples TRBV7-9 to TRBJ1-2; unclear D gene. The V end lost 6 bases, the J end lost 1 base, and 9 bases lay between the germline ends. This CDR3 is 13 amino acids long. Germline lookup yields CDR1 SEHNR and CDR2 FQNEAQ (reference sequence). In DNA form, the CDR3 reads TGTGCCAGCAGGCCTACGGTTAACTATGGCTACACCTTC. Protein sequence: CASRPTVNYGYTF.

Ten or more counts support this clonotype. The chain's CDR3 is CASSSLGAYEQYF. CDR3 DNA: TGTGCCAGCAGCTCTCTGGGGGCCTACGAGCAGTACTTC. The chain has TRBV12-3 or TRBV12-4 and TRBJ2-7; D possibly uses TRBD1 or TRBD2 (5 bases each). V was shortened by 6 bases and J by 2 bases, with 11 bases between the two germline ends. The CDR3 contains 13 residues.

This clonotype was seen ten or more times. This chain connects TRBV27 to TRBJ2-1; no firm D call. Germline V gene sequence: CDR1 MNHEY, CDR2 SMNVEV (reference sequence). The CDR3 runs 11 residues. V was shortened by 6 bases and J by 4 bases, with 4 bases between the two germline ends. The DNA of the CDR3 is TGTGCCAGCAGCGTGTACAATGAGCAGTTCTTC. It encodes CASSVYNEQFF.

This clonotype was seen a handful of times. V is TRBV27 and J is TRBJ1-2; no clear D. The CDR3 totals 14 residues. Deletions cut 6 bases from V and 5 bases from J, with 16 bases between. Germline CDR1 is MNHEY and CDR2 is SMNVEV (reference sequence). The CDR3 nucleotides read TGTGCCAGCAGCCCCTGGGGAGAACCTTATGGCTACACCTTC. Its translation: CASSPWGEPYGYTF.

For this clonotype: This may be a read error: a much more frequent sequence differs by one nucleotide. The chain couples TRBV24-1 to TRBJ2-2; D might be TRBD2 (5 bases). Germline assignment: CDR1 KGHDR and CDR2 SFDVKD. The CDR3 is 9 amino acids. The CDR3: CAATGELYF. As DNA, the CDR3 is TGTGCTGCAACCGGGGAGCTGTATTTT.

The count of this clonotype is one. This clone may be a read error of a much larger clone one base away. The chain carries TRBV4-2 and TRBJ2-1; the match to TRBD2 covers 7 bases. The V gene's germline CDR1 is LGHNA and CDR2 YNFKEQ. V trimming: 0 bases; J trimming: 7 bases; junction bases outside the gene matches: 6. This CDR3 spans 15 amino acids. CDR3 protein: CASSQDLMRGNEQFF. CDR3 DNA sequence: TGTGCCAGCAGCCAAGATCTAATGCGGGGGAATGAGCAGTTCTTC.

In this sample, this clonotype turned up a few times. The CDR3 spells CASSLGLDLNEQFF. Written as DNA, the CDR3 is TGTGCCAGCAGCTTGGGACTGGATCTTAATGAGCAGTTCTTC. This chain uses TRBV5-4 with TRBJ2-1; D unclear. This CDR3 has 14 amino acids. Trimming took off 0 bases at V and 7 bases at J, with 11 bases between the two ends. Germline CDR1 and CDR2: SGHNT and YYREEE (reference sequence). The variable domain in full, completed from reference TRBV5-4 and TRBJ2-1, reads ETGVTQSPTHLIKTRGQQVTLRCSSQSGHNTVSWYQQALGQGPQFIFQYYREEENGRGNFPPRFSGLQFPNYSSELNVNALELDDSALYLCASSLGLDLNEQFFGPGTRLTVL.

The chain carries TRBV6-2 or TRBV6-3 and TRBJ2-7; a weak D match, TRBD1 (6 bases). V lost 6 bases, J lost 1 base, and 13 bases lay in between. The CDR3 contains 14 residues. The V gene's germline CDR1 is MNHEY and CDR2 SVGEGT. The CDR3 region is CASRIGRGSYEQYF. In nucleotides, the CDR3 is TGTGCCAGCAGGATTGGCAGGGGATCCTACGAGCAGTACTTC.

This clonotype turned up a few times. V and J are TRBV20-1 and TRBJ2-1; 10 nucleotides agree with TRBD2. The germline V gene encodes CDR1 DFQATT and CDR2 SNEGSKA (reference sequence). Losses at the gene ends were 6 bases for V and 1 base for J; bases not matched to a gene: 6. CDR3 size: 15 residues. CDR3 coding DNA: TGCAGTGCGCCGTCAGCGGGAGGGTCCTACAATGAGCAGTTCTTC. Encoded protein: CSAPSAGGSYNEQFF.

This clonotype was seen repeatedly, ten times or more. This chain links TRBV7-2 with TRBJ1-4; tentatively, D is TRBD1 (5 bases). Trimming cost V 2 bases and J 7 bases, with 14 bases left between them. CDR3 length: 15 residues. The germline CDR1 and CDR2 sequences are SGHTA and FQGNSA. This chain's CDR3 is CASSLIAGDGEKLFF. CDR3 nucleotides: TGTGCCAGCAGCTTAATTGCGGGGGACGGTGAAAAACTGTTTTTT.

The rearrangement uses TRBV2 and TRBJ2-7, with 11 bases aligning to TRBD2. Unmatched junction bases numbered 4, after V lost 6 bases and J lost 3 bases. CDR1 and CDR2 from the germline V gene are SNHLY and FYNNEI. CDR3 size: 14 residues. CDR3 amino acids: CASRLAGDVYEQYF. DNA for the CDR3: TGTGCCAGCAGACTAGCGGGAGACGTCTACGAGCAGTACTTC.

This clonotype has a count of ten or more. The rearrangement links TRBV27 to TRBJ2-3; 7 bases are a match to TRBD2. CDR3 length: 16 amino acids. J gave up 2 bases and V 6 bases, and 11 bases lay outside the gene matches. Germline-derived CDR1 and CDR2 are MNHEY and SMNVEV (reference sequence). The CDR3 region is CASRASVAGPTDTQYF. Here the CDR3 DNA reads TGTGCCAGCAGAGCATCTGTAGCGGGCCCCACAGATACGCAGTATTTT.

This clonotype was picked up many times. This sequence joins TRBV9 and TRBJ1-1, with no clear D. Between the trimmed V and J ends, which lost 4 bases and 0 bases, there was a span of 7 bases. The CDR3 contains 13 residues. Germline V gene lookup returns CDR1 SGDLS and CDR2 YYNGEE. DNA for the CDR3: TGTGCCAGCAGCCCCCCAATGAACACTGAAGCTTTCTTT. It translates to CASSPPMNTEAFF.

The sample holds many counts of this clonotype. The chain carries TRBV28 and TRBJ1-5, with 12 bases aligning to TRBD1. CDR1 is MDHEN, CDR2 SYDVKM, per germline. The CDR3 sequence is 17 residues long. With V trimmed by 6 bases and J by 2 bases, 8 bases remained unmatched. The CDR3: CASRAGTGGYGNQPQHF. The CDR3 DNA reads TGTGCCAGCAGAGCCGGGACAGGGGGCTATGGCAATCAGCCCCAGCATTTT.

J is TRBJ1-1 and V is TRBV7-2; D gene ambiguous. From germline, CDR1 is SGHTA and CDR2 FQGNSA. The CDR3 runs 13 residues. Deletions cut 1 base from V and 5 bases from J, with 8 bases between. The CDR3 sequence is CASSLDGRTEAFF. DNA for the CDR3: TGTGCCAGCAGCTTAGATGGGCGGACTGAAGCTTTCTTT.

This clonotype was observed many times. The chain carries TRBV28 and TRBJ1-1; D uncertain. Trimming left V 2 bases short and J 3 bases short, with 10 bases between. CDR1 and CDR2 from the germline V gene are MDHEN and SYDVKM. The CDR3 covers 14 residues. CDR3 sequence (DNA): TGTGCCAGCAGTTTAGCTAGGCGGGACACTGAAGCTTTCTTT. Translation gives CASSLARRDTEAFF.